One sample yielded the 29 T cell receptor beta chains listed below, sequenced in a study of post-analysis software for immune sequencing data. Unique molecular identifiers tagged the TCR beta cDNA libraries. From the PCR reads, TCRdb called clonotypes with MiXCR, one entry per CDR3 protein. The sample records fewer than 700,000 distinct CDR3 sequences, about 44% being singletons. Findings and caveats of the study: Higher frequency in patients than in controls was seen for about five TRBV segments, with TRBV5-6, TRBV5-1 and TRBV20-1 among them.

Which antigens these TCRs recognize remains unknown. Material for sequencing was blood. These receptor sequences come from a girl between 10 and 17 years old with multiple sclerosis.

The J gene is TRBJ2-2, the V gene TRBV4-2, with 7 nucleotides matching TRBD1. Germline CDR1 is LGHNA and CDR2 is YNFKEQ. This CDR3 spans 17 amino acids. V was pared by 1 base and J by 5 bases, with 10 bases of the junction left unmatched. CDR3 sequence reads: CASSQVLTGARTGELFF. CDR3 coding DNA: TGTGCCAGCAGCCAAGTATTAACAGGGGCGAGGACCGGGGAGCTGTTTTTT.

V usage is TRBV12-3 or TRBV12-4 and J usage is TRBJ1-2; 9 bases map to TRBD1. The CDR3 consists of 14 residues. The V segment lost 7 bases and the J segment 0 bases; nucleotides outside the gene matches: 3. As DNA, the CDR3 is TGTGCCAGCATTCGGACAGGGGCTAACTATGGCTACACCTTC. The encoded protein is CASIRTGANYGYTF.

The rearrangement uses TRBV18 and TRBJ2-5, with D possibly matching TRBD1 (6 bases). The J call is doubtful: the DNA matches TRBJ2-7 better. Germline V CDR1 and CDR2: KGHSH, LQKENI. This CDR3 is 16 amino acids long. The CDR3 protein is CASSPLGHQGSYEQYF. Written as DNA, the CDR3 is TGTGCCAGCTCACCACTGGGACACCAAGGGTCCTACGAGCAGTACTTC.

This chain uses TRBV5-4 with TRBJ1-5, with D perhaps matching TRBD1 (5 bases). Germline V gives CDR1 SGHNT, CDR2 YYREEE (reference sequence). V lost 4 bases to trimming and J lost 3 bases, with 14 bases between them. The CDR3 extends over 15 amino acids. CDR3 amino acids: CASSTGTALNQPQHF. In DNA, the CDR3 is TGTGCCAGCAGCACCGGGACGGCTCTCAATCAGCCCCAGCATTTT.

This clonotype was seen only a few times. V usage is TRBV29-1 and J usage is TRBJ1-2; a possible D gene is TRBD1 (6 bases). There are 12 residues in the CDR3. Trimming cost V 7 bases and J 7 bases, with 16 bases left between them. Germline CDR1 and CDR2: SQVTM and ANQGSEA. The DNA of the CDR3 is TGCAGCGCCCGGGACACCGGTTTTGGCTACACCTTC. Its translation is CSARDTGFGYTF.

This clonotype was counted a few times. This chain links TRBV5-6 with TRBJ2-1; TRBD2 agrees at 10 bases. Germline CDR1 reads SGHDT; CDR2 reads YYEEEE. The ends lost 0 bases at V and 4 bases at J; junction bases unmatched: 4. The CDR3 has 16 amino acids. CDR3 protein: CASSLAGAGGYNEQFF. As DNA, the CDR3 is TGTGCCAGCAGCTTGGCCGGAGCGGGAGGGTACAATGAGCAGTTCTTC.

The chain combines TRBV12-3 or TRBV12-4 with TRBJ1-5; D remains ambiguous. The CDR3 is 17 residues long. Trimming took 4 bases from V and 0 from J, leaving 16 bases between them. CDR3 protein: CASSSSGRIDSNQPQHF. In nucleotides, the CDR3 is TGTGCCAGCAGTTCTTCCGGCAGGATTGATAGCAATCAGCCCCAGCATTTT.

The V and J genes are TRBV6-5 and TRBJ2-3; TRBD1 or TRBD2 may be the D gene (6 bases each). The CDR3 has 15 residues. Germline CDR1 is MNHEY and CDR2 is SVGAGI. With 2 bases removed from V and 2 bases from J, the gap between germline ends came to 11 bases. The CDR3 nucleotides read TGTGCCAGCAGTTACGAGAGGGGGGACACAGATACGCAGTATTTT. Translating it yields CASSYERGDTDTQYF.

This chain links TRBV7-9 with TRBJ2-7; TRBD2 might be the D (7 bases). CDR1 and CDR2 (germline): SEHNR, FQNEAQ (reference sequence). V lost 3 bases and J lost 2, with 20 bases in between. The CDR3 extends over 17 amino acids. CDR3 amino acids: CASSFLGGGRIAYEQYF. The CDR3 region has the DNA TGTGCCAGCAGCTTCCTGGGAGGGGGACGTATCGCCTACGAGCAGTACTTC.

This clonotype showed up just a few times. The chain joins TRBV28 to TRBJ2-3, with D unclear. Deletions cut 6 bases from V and 4 bases from J, with 20 bases between. The CDR3 consists of 16 residues. Per the germline V gene, CDR1 is MDHEN and CDR2 is SYDVKM. The DNA of the CDR3 is TGTGCCAGCAGCTTACAGTGGTTATCTCCCCCAGATACGCAGTATTTT. It translates to CASSLQWLSPPDTQYF.

This chain uses TRBV7-2 with TRBJ2-3, with 9 nucleotides matching TRBD2. J lost 5 bases, V lost 1 base, and 4 bases had no gene match. Germline V gene data show CDR1 as SGHTA and CDR2 as FQGNSA. The CDR3 is 15 residues long. The CDR3 sequence: CASSLDAGGLDTQYF. CDR3 bases: TGTGCCAGCAGCTTAGATGCGGGAGGGCTAGATACGCAGTATTTT.

The chain recombines TRBV21-1 with TRBJ2-3; the table assigns TRBD1, which was not confirmed against the DNA. TRBV21-1 is flagged as a pseudogene. The CDR3 has 16 residues. Here the CDR3 DNA reads TGTGCCAGCAGCAATCACAGGGGGCAGCGCTCAGATACGCAGTATTTT. As protein: CASSNHRGQRSDTQYF.

This clonotype has a handful of counts. The rearrangement joins TRBV6-5 to TRBJ1-2; D gene ambiguous. CDR3 length: 12 residues. Per the germline V gene, CDR1 is MNHEY and CDR2 is SVGAGI. V was trimmed by 5 bases and J by 5 bases, leaving 9 bases between them. The CDR3 DNA reads as TGTGCCAGCAGTCCTTCGGGGTATGGCTACACCTTC. This sequence encodes CASSPSGYGYTF.

The rearrangement joins TRBV12-3 or TRBV12-4 to TRBJ1-5; possibly TRBD1 for D (5 bases). This CDR3 is 14 amino acids long. V lost 3 bases to trimming and J lost 6 bases, with 12 bases between them. Written as DNA, the CDR3 is TGTGCCAGCAGTTTTTCCGGGGCGGGTCAGCCCCAGCATTTT. It specifies CASSFSGAGQPQHF.

The chain is built from TRBV24-1 and TRBJ2-2; D gene uncertain. Between the trimmed V and J ends, which lost 1 base and 6 bases, there was a span of 5 bases. The CDR3 length is 13 residues. Germline lookup yields CDR1 KGHDR and CDR2 SFDVKD. The CDR3 loop is CATSDLNSGELFF. DNA for the CDR3: TGTGCCACCAGTGATTTAAACTCCGGGGAGCTGTTTTTT.

This chain connects TRBV5-1 to TRBJ2-1; the D gene is possibly TRBD2 (8 bases). The CDR3 totals 17 residues. V lost 2 bases to trimming and J lost 7 bases, with 22 bases between them. Germline V CDR1 and CDR2: SGHRS, YFSETQ. CDR3 loop: CASSLTPGTRGPNEQFF. The CDR3 nucleotides are TGCGCCAGCAGCTTAACTCCCGGGACTAGGGGGCCAAATGAGCAGTTCTTC.

This clonotype was counted between two and nine times. The chain has TRBV29-1 and TRBJ1-2; the D is unclear. The CDR3 runs 13 residues. In germline, CDR1 is SQVTM, CDR2 ANQGSEA. V was pared by 1 base and J by 8 bases, with 14 bases between. This CDR3 reads CSVEGTSSWGYTF. CDR3 in DNA: TGCAGCGTTGAAGGGACCAGTTCCTGGGGCTACACCTTC.

This clonotype turned up a few times. The junction shows a germline mismatch at one end, possibly a read error. The CDR3 loop reads CAGSQDAGGALEQYF. The CDR3 DNA reads as TGTGCCGGCAGCCAAGATGCCGGGGGGGCTCTCGAGCAGTACTTC. The rearrangement links TRBV4-2 to TRBJ2-5; 8 nucleotides align to TRBD2. The J call may be in error: the DNA end matches TRBJ2-7 better. The CDR3 extends over 15 amino acids. Per germline, CDR1 LGHNA and CDR2 YNFKEQ.

The chain couples TRBV4-1 to TRBJ2-7; maybe TRBD1 (6 bases). The tail of the sequence fits TRBJ2-5 better, so the J call may be wrong. The CDR3 consists of 15 residues. The V gene's germline CDR1 is MGHRA and CDR2 YSYEKL. CDR3 sequence reads: CASSQGPGQQETQYF. In DNA, the CDR3 is TGCGCCAGCAGCCAAGGTCCGGGACAACAAGAGACCCAGTACTTC.

The chain links TRBV20-1 to TRBJ2-7, with 8 bases fitting TRBD2. J lost 2 bases, V lost 2 bases, and 8 bases had no gene match. In germline, CDR1 is DFQATT, CDR2 SNEGSKA (reference sequence). The CDR3 spans 15 residues. CDR3 in amino acids: CSARPASGQTYEQYF. The CDR3 nucleotides are TGCAGTGCTAGACCAGCTAGCGGGCAGACCTACGAGCAGTACTTC.

This chain links TRBV7-2 with TRBJ2-1, with D perhaps matching TRBD2 (5 bases). The germline V gene has CDR1 SGHTA and CDR2 FQGNSA. V was clipped by 7 bases and J by 7 bases, with 20 bases between them. The CDR3 is 15 amino acids. The CDR3 region has the DNA TGTGCCAGCACTCGATCGAGGGCCGGTCCTAATGAGCAGTTCTTC. This sequence encodes CASTRSRAGPNEQFF. Filled out from reference TRBV7-2 and TRBJ2-1, the complete variable domain reads GAGVSQSPSNKVTEKGKDVELRCDPISGHTALYWYRQSLGQGLEFLIYFQGNSAPDKSGLPSDRFSAERTGGSVSTLTIQRTQQEDSAVYLCASTRSRAGPNEQFFGPGTRLTVL.

This chain connects TRBV12-3 or TRBV12-4 to TRBJ2-7; D is uncertain. The CDR3 is 13 residues long. The V and J ends lost 4 bases and 7 bases respectively, with 14 bases between them. Here the CDR3 DNA reads TGTGCCAGCAGTTCCCCAGGCGGATGGGAGCAGTACTTC. Encoded protein: CASSSPGGWEQYF.

J is TRBJ2-7 and V is TRBV6-5; D is unclear. Trimming pared 5 bases from V and 0 bases from J, leaving 8 bases between. Germline V gene lookup returns CDR1 MNHEY and CDR2 SVGAGI. This CDR3 region has 13 residues. The CDR3 loop is CASSTPGSYEQYF. The CDR3 DNA sequence: TGTGCCAGCAGTACCCCCGGCTCCTACGAGCAGTACTTC.

This clonotype came up a few times. This rearrangement joins TRBV30 to TRBJ1-2; 12 positions agree with TRBD1. Germline-derived CDR1 and CDR2 are GTSNPN and SVGIG (reference sequence). This CDR3 comprises 13 residues. J gave up 8 bases and V 8 bases, and 9 bases lay outside the gene matches. The CDR3 DNA reads as TGTGCCCTTCGGGGGACAGGGGGCTGGGGCTACACCTTC. Residues: CALRGTGGWGYTF.

This clonotype was picked up a small number of times. The chain has TRBV7-3 and TRBJ2-1; a possible D gene is TRBD2 (6 bases). CDR3 length: 13 residues. Trimming left V 4 bases short and J 3 bases short, with 7 bases between. The V gene's germline CDR1 is SGHTA and CDR2 FQGTGA. The CDR3 DNA reads as TGTGCCAGCAGCTACGGGGGCTACAATGAGCAGTTCTTC. This translates into CASSYGGYNEQFF.

V and J are TRBV10-3 and TRBJ2-3, with 7 bases lining up with TRBD2. This CDR3 has 14 residues. Trimming removed 6 bases from V and 2 bases from J; junction bases left unmatched: 5. From germline, CDR1 is ENHRY and CDR2 SYGVKD. In nucleotides, the CDR3 is TGTGCCATCAGGGAAGCGGGGAACACAGATACGCAGTATTTT. Its protein is CAIREAGNTDTQYF.

The J gene is TRBJ1-2, the V gene TRBV28; 8 bases match TRBD1. The germline V gene has CDR1 MDHEN and CDR2 SYDVKM. After removal of 8 bases from V and 4 bases from J, the junction contained 15 bases not matched to a gene. This CDR3 is 16 amino acids long. As DNA, the CDR3 is TGTGCCAGCGGCGGCCTCAGGGGGCGTATGGCCTATGGCTACACCTTC. Encoded protein: CASGGLRGRMAYGYTF.

The rearrangement links TRBV24-1 to TRBJ2-1, with D unclear. This CDR3 spans 13 amino acids. V shed 6 bases and J shed 8 bases, with 13 bases lying between them. Germline values: CDR1 KGHDR, CDR2 SFDVKD. CDR3 sequence (DNA): TGTGCCACCAGTAAACCACCAGTCGATGAGCAGTTCTTC. Translation: CATSKPPVDEQFF.

The chain recombines TRBV9 with TRBJ2-7, with D possibly matching TRBD2 (5 bases). The CDR3 spans 14 residues. V lost 0 bases and J lost 0, with 7 bases in between. Germline V lookup: CDR1 SGDLS, CDR2 YYNGEE. DNA of the CDR3: TGTGCCAGCAGCGTAGGGAGGATCTCCTACGAGCAGTACTTC. It encodes CASSVGRISYEQYF. Looking up the rest from reference TRBV9 and TRBJ2-7 gives the full variable domain: DSGVTQTPKHLITATGQRVTLRCSPRSGDLSVYWYQQSLDQGLQFLIQYYNGEERAKGNILERFSAQQFPDLHSELNLSSLELGDSALYFCASSVGRISYEQYFGPGTRLTVT.